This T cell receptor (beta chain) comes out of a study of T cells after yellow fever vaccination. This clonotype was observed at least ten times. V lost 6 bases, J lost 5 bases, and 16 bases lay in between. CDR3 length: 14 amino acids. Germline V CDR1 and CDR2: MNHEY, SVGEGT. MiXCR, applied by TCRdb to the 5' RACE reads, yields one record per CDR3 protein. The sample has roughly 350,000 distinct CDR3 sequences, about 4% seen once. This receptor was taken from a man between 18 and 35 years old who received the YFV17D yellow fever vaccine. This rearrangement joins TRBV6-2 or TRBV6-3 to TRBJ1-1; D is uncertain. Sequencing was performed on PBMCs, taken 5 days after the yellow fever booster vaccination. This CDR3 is CASRKGRLGTEAFF. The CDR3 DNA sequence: TGTGCCAGCAGGAAAGGACGGCTAGGGACTGAAGCTTTCTTT.